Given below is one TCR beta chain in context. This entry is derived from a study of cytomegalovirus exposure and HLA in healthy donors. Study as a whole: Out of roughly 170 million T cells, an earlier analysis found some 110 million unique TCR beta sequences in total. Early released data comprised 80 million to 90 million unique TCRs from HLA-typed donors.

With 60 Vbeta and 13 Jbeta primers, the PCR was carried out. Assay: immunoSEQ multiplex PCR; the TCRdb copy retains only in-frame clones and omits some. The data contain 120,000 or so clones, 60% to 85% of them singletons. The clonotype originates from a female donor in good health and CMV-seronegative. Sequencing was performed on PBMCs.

CDR3 sequence (DNA): TGTGCCAGCAGCTTAGGGCCGGGAAGCTCCTACAATGAGCAGTTCTTC. This codes for CASSLGPGSSYNEQFF. The V gene is TRBV7-6, the J gene TRBJ2-1, with a tentative D call TRBD2 (5 bases). The CDR3 spans 16 residues. V lost 1 base and J 0 bases, leaving 10 bases between the germline ends. Germline V gene sequence: CDR1 SGHVS, CDR2 FNYEAQ.